This passage covers 4 T cell receptor beta chains from one sample sequenced in a study of shared clonotypes between healthy human individuals. Some clones are missing from TCRdb's copy, which holds only in-frame ones; the method was immunoSEQ multiplex PCR. The top ten hold roughly 0.36% of the sample, which has 2,500,000 or so clones, 93% seen once. The source material was naive CD4+ T cells from PBMCs. Subset reported: CD45RA+ positively selected. The receptors here all came from a man between 18 and 35 years old in good health. Some clones in this sample may be carry-over from other donors' samples.

This chain joins TRBV10-3 and TRBJ1-2; maybe TRBD1 (6 bases). In germline, CDR1 is ENHRY, CDR2 SYGVKD. V was cut by 0 bases and J by 4 bases, with 15 bases left in between. The length of the CDR3 is 16 residues. The CDR3 DNA reads TGTGCCATCAGTGAGTCGCGGGGGAGGGGGTCCTATGGCTACACCTTC. Translation: CAISESRGRGSYGYTF.

This rearrangement joins TRBV28 to TRBJ1-3, with D unclear. The germline gives CDR1 MDHEN, CDR2 SYDVKM. Trimming left V 3 bases short and J 10 bases short, with 13 bases between. This CDR3 comprises 13 residues. CDR3 in DNA: TGTGCCAGCAGTTTTCGTGGCATGAGGACCATATATTTT. As protein: CASSFRGMRTIYF.

The gene calls are TRBV19 and TRBJ2-5; tentative D call: TRBD1 (5 bases). CDR3 length: 14 residues. Deletions cut 3 bases from V and 6 bases from J, with 14 bases between. CDR1 and CDR2 (germline): LNHDA, SQIVND (reference sequence). The DNA for the CDR3 is TGTGCCAGTAGTATCCCTGCCCAGGGAAAGACCCAGTACTTC. This encodes CASSIPAQGKTQYF. Variable domain in full (rest from reference TRBV19 and TRBJ2-5): DGGITQSPKYLFRKEGQNVTLSCEQNLNHDAMYWYRQDPGQGLRLIYYSQIVNDFQKGDIAEGYSVSREKKESFPLTVTSAQKNPTAFYLCASSIPAQGKTQYFGPGTRLLVL.

Concerning this clone: This CDR3 is also generated by other DNA sequences in the sample. The chain joins TRBV28 to TRBJ2-7; TRBD1 agrees at 10 bases. CDR3 length: 15 residues. Trimming at V came to 4 bases and at J to 2 bases, leaving 5 bases not matched to a gene. CDR1 is MDHEN, CDR2 SYDVKM, per germline. The CDR3 bases are TGTGCCAGCAGTTCTCCGGGACAGGGGACCTACGAGCAGTACTTC. Its translation: CASSSPGQGTYEQYF.